This TCR beta chain was obtained from a study of T cell responses to AZD1222 COVID-19 vaccine. Study results and limitations: Sampling captured repertoires only after the peak T cell response.

Profiling relied on immunoSEQ multiplex PCR, and the TCRdb table lists in-frame clones only, not all of them. The table lists about 130,000 clones, approximately 89% of them singletons. The CDR3 consists of 13 residues. V was shortened by 4 bases and J by 7 bases, with 11 bases between the two germline ends. About this clone: Its antigen is not known.

The TCR comes from an adult who received the AZD1222 COVID-19 vaccine. The sample here was peripheral blood, taken 28 days after the second AZD1222 dose. The chain recombines TRBV12-3 or TRBV12-4 with TRBJ1-5; tentatively, D is TRBD1 (6 bases). The DNA for the CDR3 is TGTGCCAGCAGTTCAGGGGAGGGGCAGCCCCAGCATTTT. This sequence encodes CASSSGEGQPQHF.